This T cell receptor beta chain emerged from a study of shared clonotypes between healthy human individuals. Sorted-subset replicate PCR reactions were performed with about 200 ng DNA, corresponding to tens of thousands of T cell genomes. Generated by immunoSEQ multiplex PCR, the TCRdb table keeps only in-frame clones and is missing some. The sample contains fewer than 2.5 million clones, approximately 94% of which appear only once. CDR1 is SGHAT, CDR2 FQNNGV, per germline. This CDR3 comprises 15 residues. With 3 bases removed from V and 6 bases from J, the gap between germline ends came to 17 bases. Findings and limits, study-wide: Sampling covered blood only; tissue repertoires likely differ. Naive subsets generally had larger estimated richness than memory subsets.

To note about this clone: What it binds is not known.

The sequencing input was naive CD4+ T cells from PBMCs. Noted subset: CD45RA+ positively selected. The sequence was obtained from a man aged 18-30 years in good health. Some clones in this sample may be carry-over from other donors' samples. The V gene is TRBV11-2, the J gene TRBJ1-2; maybe TRBD1 (6 bases). This CDR3 reads CASSLVGAGADGYTF. The CDR3 DNA follows: TGTGCCAGCAGCTTGGTAGGGGCAGGGGCCGATGGCTACACCTTC.